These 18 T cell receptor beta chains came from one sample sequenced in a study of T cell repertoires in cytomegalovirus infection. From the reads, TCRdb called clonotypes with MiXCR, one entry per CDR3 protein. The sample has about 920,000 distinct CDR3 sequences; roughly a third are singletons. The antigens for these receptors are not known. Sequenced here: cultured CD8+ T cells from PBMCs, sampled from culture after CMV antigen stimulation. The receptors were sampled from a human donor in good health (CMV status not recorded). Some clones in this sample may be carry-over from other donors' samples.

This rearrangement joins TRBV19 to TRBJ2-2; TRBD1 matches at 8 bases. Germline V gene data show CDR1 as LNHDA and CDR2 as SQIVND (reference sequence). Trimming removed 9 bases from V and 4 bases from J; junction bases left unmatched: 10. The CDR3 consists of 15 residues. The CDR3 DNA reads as TGTGCCAGGTCTCCAGGGGGCCGTGGCACCGGGGAGCTGTTTTTT. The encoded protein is CARSPGGRGTGELFF. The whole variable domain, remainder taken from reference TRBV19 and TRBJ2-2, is DGGITQSPKYLFRKEGQNVTLSCEQNLNHDAMYWYRQDPGQGLRLIYYSQIVNDFQKGDIAEGYSVSREKKESFPLTVTSAQKNPTAFYLCARSPGGRGTGELFFGEGSRLTVL.

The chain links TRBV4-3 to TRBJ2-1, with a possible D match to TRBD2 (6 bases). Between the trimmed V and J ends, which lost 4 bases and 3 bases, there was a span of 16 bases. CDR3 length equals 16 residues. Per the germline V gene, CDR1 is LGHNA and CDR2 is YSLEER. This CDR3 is CASSPRAAGYYNEQFF. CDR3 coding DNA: TGCGCCAGCAGCCCCCGGGCAGCGGGTTACTACAATGAGCAGTTCTTC.

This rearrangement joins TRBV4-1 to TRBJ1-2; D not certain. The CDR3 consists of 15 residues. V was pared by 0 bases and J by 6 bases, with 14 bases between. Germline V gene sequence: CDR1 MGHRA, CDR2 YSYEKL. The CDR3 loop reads CASSQDQALYDGYTF. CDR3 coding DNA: TGCGCCAGCAGCCAAGATCAAGCATTGTATGATGGCTACACCTTC.

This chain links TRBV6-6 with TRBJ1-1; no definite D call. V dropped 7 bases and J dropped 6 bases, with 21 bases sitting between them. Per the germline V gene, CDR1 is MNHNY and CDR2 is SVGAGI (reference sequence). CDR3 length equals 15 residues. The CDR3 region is CASTERRAAPAEAFF. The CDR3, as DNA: TGTGCCAGCACCGAAAGGCGCGCGGCACCCGCTGAAGCTTTCTTT.

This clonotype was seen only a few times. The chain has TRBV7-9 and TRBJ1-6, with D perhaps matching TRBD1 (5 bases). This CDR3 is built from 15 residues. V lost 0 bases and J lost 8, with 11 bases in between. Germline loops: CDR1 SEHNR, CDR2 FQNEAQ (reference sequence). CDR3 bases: TGTGCCAGCAGCTTAGCCAGGGCGTCAGATTCACCCCTCCACTTT. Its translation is CASSLARASDSPLHF.

The CDR3 loop reads CASLQGGGNQPQHF. DNA for the CDR3: TGTGCCAGCTTACAGGGAGGAGGCAATCAGCCCCAGCATTTT. The chain couples TRBV12-3 or TRBV12-4 to TRBJ1-5, with D possibly matching TRBD1 (6 bases). Trimming pared 8 bases from V and 2 bases from J, leaving 13 bases between. The CDR3 extends over 14 amino acids.

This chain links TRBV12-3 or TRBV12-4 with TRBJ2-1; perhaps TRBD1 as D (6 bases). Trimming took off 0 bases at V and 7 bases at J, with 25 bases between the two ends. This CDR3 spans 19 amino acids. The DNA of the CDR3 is TGTGCCAGCAGTTTAGCCGGGGCCGCGATCTCGGGTAGGGGGAATGAGCAGTTCTTC. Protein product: CASSLAGAAISGRGNEQFF.

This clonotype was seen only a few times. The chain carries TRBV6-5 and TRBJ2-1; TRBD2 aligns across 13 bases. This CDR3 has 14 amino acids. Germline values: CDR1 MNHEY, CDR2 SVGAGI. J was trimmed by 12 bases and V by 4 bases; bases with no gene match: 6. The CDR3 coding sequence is TGTGCCAGCAGTTTTGGACTAGCGGGGGACTTGCAGTTCTTC. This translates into CASSFGLAGDLQFF.

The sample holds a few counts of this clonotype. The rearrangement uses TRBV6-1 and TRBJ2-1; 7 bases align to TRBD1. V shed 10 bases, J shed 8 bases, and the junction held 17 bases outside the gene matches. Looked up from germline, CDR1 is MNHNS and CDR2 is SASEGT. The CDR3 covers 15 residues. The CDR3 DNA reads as TGTGCCACCCGATACAGGGGAGAGTCTTTCTATGAGCAGTTCTTC. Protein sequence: CATRYRGESFYEQFF.

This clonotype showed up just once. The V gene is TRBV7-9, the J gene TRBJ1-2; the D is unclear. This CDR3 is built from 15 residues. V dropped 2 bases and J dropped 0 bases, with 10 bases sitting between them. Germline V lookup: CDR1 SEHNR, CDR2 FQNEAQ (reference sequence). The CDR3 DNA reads TGTGCCAGCAGCTTACCCCTCGGGGCTAACTATGGCTACACCTTC. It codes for CASSLPLGANYGYTF.

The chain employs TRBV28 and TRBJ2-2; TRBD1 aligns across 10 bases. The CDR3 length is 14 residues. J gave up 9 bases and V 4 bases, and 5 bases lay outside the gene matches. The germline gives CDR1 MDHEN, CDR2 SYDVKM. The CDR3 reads CASSYPGQGRELFF. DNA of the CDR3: TGTGCCAGCAGTTATCCGGGACAGGGGAGGGAGCTGTTTTTT.

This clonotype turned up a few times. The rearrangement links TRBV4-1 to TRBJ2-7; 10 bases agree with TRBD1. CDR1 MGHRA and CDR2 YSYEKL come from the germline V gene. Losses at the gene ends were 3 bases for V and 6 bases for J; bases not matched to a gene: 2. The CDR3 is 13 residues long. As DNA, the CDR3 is TGCGCCAGCAGCCAGGGGACAGGGGCCGAGCAGTACGTC. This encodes CASSQGTGAEQYV.

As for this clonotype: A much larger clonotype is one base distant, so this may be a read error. The CDR3 nucleotides read TGTGCCATCAGCGGGGGACAGGAGGCCTACGAGCAGTACTTC. Translation gives CAISGGQEAYEQYF. The chain uses TRBV7-2 and TRBJ2-7, with D perhaps TRBD1 or TRBD2 (8 bases each). Germline V gene lookup returns CDR1 SGHTA and CDR2 FQGNSA. The CDR3 consists of 14 residues.

The CDR3 spells CASSSGQALLGYTF. CDR3 DNA: TGTGCCAGCAGTTCAGGACAGGCCCTTTTAGGCTACACCTTC. The rearrangement links TRBV28 to TRBJ1-2, with TRBD1 matching 7 bases. The CDR3 has 14 amino acids. V shed 4 bases and J 8 bases; nucleotides not matched to a gene: 10. The V gene's germline CDR1 is MDHEN and CDR2 SYDVKM.

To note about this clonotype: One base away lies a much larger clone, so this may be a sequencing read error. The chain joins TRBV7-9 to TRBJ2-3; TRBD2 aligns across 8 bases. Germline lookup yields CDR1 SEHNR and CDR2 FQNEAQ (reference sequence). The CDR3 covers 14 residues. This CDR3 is CASSYAGGTDTQNF. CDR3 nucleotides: TGTGCCAGCAGCTACGCGGGGGGCACAGATACGCAGAATTTT.

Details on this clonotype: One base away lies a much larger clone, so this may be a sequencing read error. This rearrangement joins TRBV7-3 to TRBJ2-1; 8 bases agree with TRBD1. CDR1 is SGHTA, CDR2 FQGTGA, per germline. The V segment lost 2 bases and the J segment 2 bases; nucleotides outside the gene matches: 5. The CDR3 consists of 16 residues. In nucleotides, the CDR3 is TGTGCCAGCAGCTTATGGACAGGGAATCCCTACAATGAGCAGTTCTTC. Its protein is CASSLWTGNPYNEQFF.

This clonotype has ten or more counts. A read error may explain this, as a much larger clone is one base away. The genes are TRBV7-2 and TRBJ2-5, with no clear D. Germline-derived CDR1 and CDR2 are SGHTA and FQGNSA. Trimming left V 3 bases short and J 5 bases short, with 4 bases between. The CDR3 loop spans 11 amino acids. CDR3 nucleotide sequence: TGTGCCAGCAGCTTCTGGGAGACCCAGTACTTC. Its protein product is CASSFWETQYF.

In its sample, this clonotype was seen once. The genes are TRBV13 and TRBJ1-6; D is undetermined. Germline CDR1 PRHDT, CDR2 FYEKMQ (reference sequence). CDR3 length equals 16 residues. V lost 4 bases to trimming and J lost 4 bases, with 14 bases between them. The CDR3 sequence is CASSSLGTHYNSPLHF. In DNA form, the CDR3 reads TGTGCCAGCAGCTCCCTGGGCACACATTATAATTCACCCCTCCACTTT. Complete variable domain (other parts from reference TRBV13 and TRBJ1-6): AAGVIQSPRHLIKEKRETATLKCYPIPRHDTVYWYQQGPGQDPQFLISFYEKMQSDKGSIPDRFSAQQFSDYHSELNMSSLELGDSALYFCASSSLGTHYNSPLHFGNGTRLTVT.